Listed below are T cell receptor beta chains from one sample, sequenced in a study of cytomegalovirus exposure and HLA in healthy donors. Only in-frame clones appear in the TCRdb table, and some are missing; sequencing was by immunoSEQ multiplex PCR. The sample lists under 150,000 clones; approximately 68% were seen once. Sequenced sample: PBMCs. These receptors were taken from a man aged 30-40 years in good health and CMV-seropositive. Both conserved end residues are part of each CDR3. The order of the fields is J gene, V gene, D gene, CDR3 protein, CDR3 DNA. The D gene is left open where the match is weak.

TRBJ2-4,TRBV27,TRBD1,CARFLDREEGDIQYF,TGTGCCAGATTTTTAGACAGGGAAGAAGGTGACATTCAGTACTTC
TRBJ2-1,TRBV29-1,NA,CSVERSSYNEQFF,TGCAGCGTTGAAAGGAGCTCCTACAATGAGCAGTTCTTC
TRBJ1-5,TRBV28,NA,CASSPRRVGQPQHF,TGTGCCAGCAGTCCAAGGAGGGTAGGACAGCCCCAGCATTTT
TRBJ1-3,TRBV19,NA,CASTGYSGNTIYF,TGTGCCAGTACAGGGTACTCTGGAAACACCATATATTTT
TRBJ2-3,TRBV27,NA,CASSLGVSGSTDTQYF,TGTGCCAGCAGTTTAGGAGTTAGCGGAAGCACAGATACGCAGTATTTT
TRBJ2-3,TRBV4-1,NA,CASSQVFTRRGSDTQYF,TGCGCCAGCAGCCAAGTTTTCACCCGGAGAGGGTCAGATACGCAGTATTTT
TRBJ2-5,TRBV4-2,NA,CASSQDLGLETQYF,TGTGCCAGCAGCCAAGACTTGGGGCTGGAGACCCAGTACTTC
TRBJ1-1,TRBV7-2,NA,CASSLRQGTEAFF,TGTGCCAGCAGCTTACGGCAGGGGACTGAAGCTTTCTTT
TRBJ2-2,TRBV28,TRBD2,CASSFLSSGNTGELFF,TGTGCCAGCAGTTTCCTCTCTAGCGGGAACACCGGGGAGCTGTTTTTT
TRBJ1-1,TRBV19,TRBD1,CASSIGRGQNTEAFF,TGTGCCAGTAGTATAGGCAGGGGGCAGAACACTGAAGCTTTCTTT
TRBJ2-7,TRBV4-3,TRBD2,CASSQAGGEQYF,TGCGCCAGCAGCCAAGCGGGAGGCGAGCAGTACTTC
TRBJ2-1,TRBV7-3,TRBD2,CASSLRPSGFTVNEQFF,TGTGCCAGCAGCTTAAGGCCTAGCGGGTTCACCGTGAATGAGCAGTTCTTC